Here is one T cell receptor (beta chain) with its context. Its antigen remains unidentified. This sample is part of a study of T-cell memory formation after mild COVID-19. Findings and caveats of the study: Researchers report contracting CD4+ clones mostly in CM and EM, with CD8+ clones in EMRA. Researchers found some responding clones in pre-infection memory, a sign that cross-reactive memory joined. A balance of CD4 and CD8 characterized clones contracting day 15 to 85, whereas later expanders leaned CD4+.

5'RACE with constant-segment primers yielded barcoded, UMI-tagged TCR alpha and TCR beta cDNA libraries. TCRdb analysed the 5' RACE reads with MiXCR anew, one entry per CDR3 protein. The sample has roughly 300,000 distinct CDR3 sequences, around 15% seen once. The germline gives CDR1 SGHDN, CDR2 FVKESK. The CDR3 consists of 15 residues. V gave up 2 bases and J gave up 4 bases, with 11 bases separating them. The specimen was PBMCs or a T cell subset sorted from them (not recorded which). The clonotype comes from a man between 18 and 35 years old who had mild COVID-19 (a few samples of this study predate the infection). Cell type and time point are not known. The rearrangement uses TRBV14 and TRBJ1-4; unclear D gene. The CDR3 nucleotides are TGTGCCAGCAGCCAAACGAAGCGGAATAATGAAAAACTGTTTTTT. Protein product: CASSQTKRNNEKLFF.